Below, 26 T cell receptor beta chains from the same sample are listed, as sequenced in a study of control samples from healthy donors and cancer patients. Profiling relied on immunoSEQ multiplex PCR, and the TCRdb table lists in-frame clones only, not all of them. The data hold some 130,000 clones, with 80% to 95% observed a single time. Sequencing was performed on blood. All receptors derive from a man aged 25-45 years in good health.

Only one count was recorded for this clone. The V gene is TRBV28, the J gene TRBJ1-1; TRBD1 aligns across 10 bases. Germline-derived CDR1 and CDR2 are MDHEN and SYDVKM. Germline trimming cut 4 bases from V and 11 bases from J; bases unmatched to any gene: 22. This CDR3 spans 18 amino acids. The CDR3 sequence is CASSSYNPLRTGGREAFF. The CDR3 bases are TGTGCCAGCAGTTCCTACAACCCTTTACGGACAGGGGGTCGGGAGGCTTTCTTT.

The chain has TRBV28 and TRBJ2-1; 9 positions agree with TRBD1. Germline CDR1 is MDHEN and CDR2 is SYDVKM. Germline trimming cut 1 base from V and 3 bases from J; bases unmatched to any gene: 7. This CDR3 region has 17 residues. CDR3 bases: TGTGCCAGCAGTTTATTCACCGGGACAGGGTTCTACAATGAGCAGTTCTTC. Protein product: CASSLFTGTGFYNEQFF.

In this sample, this clone turned up once. This chain links TRBV20-1 with TRBJ2-1; possibly TRBD2 for D (6 bases). From germline, CDR1 is DFQATT and CDR2 SNEGSKA (reference sequence). V was clipped by 3 bases and J by 0 bases, with 18 bases between them. This CDR3 has 17 amino acids. The CDR3 reads CSASRWDSHFSYNEQFF. CDR3 in DNA: TGCAGTGCTAGTCGTTGGGACTCCCACTTCTCCTACAATGAGCAGTTCTTC.

The gene calls are TRBV6-6 and TRBJ2-1, with TRBD2 matching over 12 bases. The CDR3 contains 17 residues. With V trimmed by 5 bases and J by 3 bases, 8 bases remained unmatched. The germline gives CDR1 MNHNY, CDR2 SVGAGI (reference sequence). CDR3 coding DNA: TGTGCCAGCAGTCAACGGACTAGCGGGAAAAACTACAATGAGCAGTTCTTC. Translating it yields CASSQRTSGKNYNEQFF.

The CDR3 DNA is TGTGCCTGGAGGGCTAGCGGGACCTGGACCCAGTACTTC. Its protein product is CAWRASGTWTQYF. V usage is TRBV30 and J usage is TRBJ2-5; 9 bases fit TRBD2. The V and J ends lost 3 bases and 7 bases, in that order; junction bases with no gene match: 6. This CDR3 comprises 13 residues. Germline assignment: CDR1 GTSNPN and CDR2 SVGIG (reference sequence).

The chain joins TRBV7-2 to TRBJ2-5, with 9 bases identical to TRBD2. This CDR3 spans 13 amino acids. V lost 3 bases, J lost 5 bases, and 1 base stayed unmatched. In germline, CDR1 is SGHTA, CDR2 FQGNSA. As DNA, the CDR3 is TGTGCCAGCAGCTTTACTAGCGGGGAGACCCAGTACTTC. Translated, it gives CASSFTSGETQYF.

The chain joins TRBV11-2 to TRBJ2-7; no clear D gene. Trimming pared 1 base from V and 3 bases from J, leaving 10 bases between. The CDR3 totals 14 residues. Looked up from germline, CDR1 is SGHAT and CDR2 is FQNNGV. DNA of the CDR3: TGTGCCAGCAGCTTAGGGGCCAAGAACTACGAGCAGTACTTC. Translated: CASSLGAKNYEQYF.

The V gene is TRBV19, the J gene TRBJ1-5; D not certain. The CDR3 spans 11 residues. Germline CDR1 LNHDA, CDR2 SQIVND (reference sequence). The V end lost 4 bases, the J end lost 3 bases, and 1 base lay between the germline ends. In nucleotides, the CDR3 is TGTGCCAGTAGTAACAATCAGCCCCAGCATTTT. Its translation is CASSNNQPQHF.

V and J are TRBV4-1 and TRBJ2-1; 9 bases agree with TRBD2. The CDR3 has 18 amino acids. V shed 4 bases, J shed 5 bases, and the junction held 15 bases outside the gene matches. Germline V gene sequence: CDR1 MGHRA, CDR2 YSYEKL. The CDR3 spells CASSPRITGTSLHNEQFF. In DNA, the CDR3 is TGCGCCAGCAGCCCACGAATCACCGGGACTAGCCTTCACAATGAGCAGTTCTTC.

The V gene is TRBV7-2, the J gene TRBJ1-2; TRBD1 matches at 8 bases. Germline CDR1 and CDR2: SGHTA and FQGNSA. J was trimmed by 7 bases and V by 3 bases; bases with no gene match: 1. The CDR3 has 12 residues. The CDR3 nucleotides are TGTGCCAGCAGCTTTGGACAGGGTGGCTACACCTTC. This translates into CASSFGQGGYTF.

The chain uses TRBV4-1 and TRBJ1-4, with a possible D match to TRBD1 (5 bases). This CDR3 region has 15 residues. Per germline, CDR1 MGHRA and CDR2 YSYEKL. Trimming took 4 bases from V and 6 from J, leaving 15 bases between them. CDR3 sequence (DNA): TGCGCCAGCAGCCCCCCCGGGACTATGCATGAAAAACTGTTTTTT. Its translation is CASSPPGTMHEKLFF.

The V and J genes are TRBV25-1 and TRBJ2-7; a possible D gene is TRBD1 (5 bases). The CDR3 extends over 14 amino acids. Germline assignment: CDR1 MGHDK and CDR2 SYGVNS. V shed 3 bases and J shed 2 bases, with 11 bases lying between them. As DNA, the CDR3 is TGTGCCAGCAGTGATACAACAGGAACCTACGAGCAGTACTTC. Amino acid sequence: CASSDTTGTYEQYF.

The rearrangement joins TRBV19 to TRBJ2-3; weak D call: TRBD1 (5 bases). The germline V gene encodes CDR1 LNHDA and CDR2 SQIVND (reference sequence). This CDR3 spans 14 amino acids. The germline V and J ends were trimmed by 10 bases and 2 bases, with 16 bases remaining between them. As DNA, the CDR3 is TGTGCCACGGCCCGCACTGGGGCCACAGATACGCAGTATTTT. Protein sequence: CATARTGATDTQYF.

The genes are TRBV25-1 and TRBJ2-2; D is perhaps TRBD2 (6 bases). The CDR3 has 15 amino acids. V was shortened by 3 bases and J by 3 bases, with 11 bases between the two germline ends. Germline V gives CDR1 MGHDK, CDR2 SYGVNS. The CDR3 DNA sequence: TGTGCCAGCAGTGAGGCGGGACGCGACACCGGGGAGCTGTTTTTT. This sequence encodes CASSEAGRDTGELFF.

The genes are TRBV5-5 and TRBJ1-1; D might be TRBD1 (5 bases). The CDR3 loop spans 15 amino acids. V was pared by 0 bases and J by 0 bases, with 9 bases between. The V gene's germline CDR1 is SGHKS and CDR2 YYEKEE (reference sequence). CDR3 sequence reads: CASSLAATVNTEAFF. CDR3 in DNA: TGTGCCAGCAGCTTGGCAGCGACAGTGAACACTGAAGCTTTCTTT. Using reference TRBV5-5 and TRBJ1-1 for the parts outside the CDR3, the full variable domain is DAGVTQSPTHLIKTRGQQVTLRCSPISGHKSVSWYQQVLGQGPQFIFQYYEKEERGRGNFPDRFSARQFPNYSSELNVNALLLGDSALYLCASSLAATVNTEAFFGQGTRLTVV.

This clone is categorized as medium-sized (0.01 to 0.1%). The chain has TRBV7-2 and TRBJ2-7; 9 bases match TRBD2. Germline values: CDR1 SGHTA, CDR2 FQGNSA. This CDR3 is 15 amino acids long. V lost 5 bases to trimming and J lost 6 bases; unmatched junction nucleotides: 11. CDR3 sequence: CASSPGLGLATEQYF. The CDR3 region has the DNA TGTGCCAGCAGCCCGGGCCTTGGACTAGCGACCGAGCAGTACTTC.

V gene TRBV6-1 combines with J gene TRBJ1-5; D not resolved. The CDR3 covers 13 residues. Germline V CDR1 and CDR2: MNHNS, SASEGT. The V end was cut by 0 bases, the J end by 4 bases, with 4 bases between. CDR3 sequence reads: CASSEAQNQPQHF. The CDR3 DNA sequence: TGTGCCAGCAGTGAAGCCCAAAATCAGCCCCAGCATTTT.

The sample holds one count of this clone. The chain employs TRBV5-1 and TRBJ1-2, with TRBD1 matching over 7 bases. CDR1 SGHRS and CDR2 YFSETQ come from the germline V gene. The CDR3 covers 17 residues. V shed 5 bases and J 4 bases; nucleotides not matched to a gene: 17. The CDR3 DNA reads as TGCGCCAGCAGACCCCCTCCCGGGACAGCGCAGGGCTATGGCTACACCTTC. Translation: CASRPPPGTAQGYGYTF. Combining the CDR3 with reference TRBV5-1 and TRBJ1-2 gives the whole variable domain KAGVTQTPRYLIKTRGQQVTLSCSPISGHRSVSWYQQTPGQGLQFLFEYFSETQRNKGNFPGRFSGRQFSNSRSEMNVSTLELGDSALYLCASRPPPGTAQGYGYTFGSGTRLTVV.

This clone was seen a handful of times. The J gene is TRBJ2-5, the V gene TRBV6-4; tentatively, D is TRBD2 (5 bases). Germline CDR1 and CDR2: MRHNA and SNTAGT. The ends were cut back, 0 bases at V and 5 bases at J, with 16 bases in the middle. This CDR3 is 16 amino acids long. CDR3: CASSDSPLGGVETQYF. CDR3 nucleotide sequence: TGTGCCAGCAGTGACTCGCCACTAGGAGGAGTGGAGACCCAGTACTTC.

This clone was observed a single time. The J gene is TRBJ2-3, the V gene TRBV5-4; a weak D match, TRBD2 (6 bases). The CDR3 consists of 15 residues. Deletions cut 7 bases from V and 5 bases from J, with 20 bases between. Looked up from germline, CDR1 is SGHNT and CDR2 is YYREEE (reference sequence). The CDR3 protein is CASASEGLRGDTQYF. The CDR3 nucleotides are TGTGCCAGCGCATCCGAGGGACTTCGGGGAGATACGCAGTATTTT.

The V call is TRBV2, the J call TRBJ1-4; D uncertain. Germline lookup yields CDR1 SNHLY and CDR2 FYNNEI. This CDR3 spans 13 amino acids. V lost 8 bases and J lost 7, with 14 bases in between. The CDR3: CASGSGSSEKLFF. The CDR3 region has the DNA TGTGCCAGCGGGTCAGGTAGTTCTGAAAAACTGTTTTTT.

The DNA for the CDR3 is TGTGCCAGCAGTTTTGTTACGTCTCAAGAGCAGTACTTC. Encoded protein: CASSFVTSQEQYF. V gene TRBV27 combines with J gene TRBJ2-7; D gene unclear. Germline V CDR1 and CDR2: MNHEY, SMNVEV (reference sequence). This CDR3 spans 13 amino acids. V lost 3 bases and J 7 bases, leaving 13 bases between the germline ends.

The genes are TRBV5-1 and TRBJ1-2; no clear D. The germline V gene encodes CDR1 SGHRS and CDR2 YFSETQ. The CDR3 runs to 14 residues. The germline V and J ends were trimmed by 6 bases and 6 bases, with 18 bases remaining between them. The CDR3 coding sequence is TGCGCCAGCAAAAAATACGAGGGAACCGATGGCTACACCTTC. Translation: CASKKYEGTDGYTF.

This clone occurred a few times. The chain has TRBV29-1 and TRBJ2-7, with D uncertain. Trimming stripped 3 bases from V and 1 base from J, with 10 bases between. This CDR3 is 13 amino acids long. Germline loops: CDR1 SQVTM, CDR2 ANQGSEA. CDR3 in DNA: TGCAGCGTTGAGGCTGGCGAGTCCTACGAGCAGTACTTC. Encoded protein: CSVEAGESYEQYF.

The chain joins TRBV13 to TRBJ1-3, with a possible D match to TRBD1 (6 bases). The germline V gene encodes CDR1 PRHDT and CDR2 FYEKMQ (reference sequence). V was pared by 1 base and J by 5 bases, with 9 bases between. CDR3 length: 14 residues. Here the CDR3 DNA reads TGTGCCAGCAGCTTAGAGGACAGCCGAAACACCATATATTTT. Its protein is CASSLEDSRNTIYF.

The chain links TRBV28 to TRBJ2-7; D possibly uses TRBD1 or TRBD2 (6 bases each). The CDR3 is 14 amino acids. V was shortened by 3 bases and J by 7 bases, with 16 bases between the two germline ends. Germline V gene lookup returns CDR1 MDHEN and CDR2 SYDVKM. The CDR3 spells CASSLSMGAGEQYF. CDR3 DNA: TGTGCCAGCAGTTTGAGTATGGGGGCGGGGGAGCAGTACTTC. The full variable domain, rest sourced from reference TRBV28 and TRBJ2-7, is DVKVTQSSRYLVKRTGEKVFLECVQDMDHENMFWYRQDPGLGLRLIYFSYDVKMKEKGDIPEGYSVSREKKERFSLILESASTNQTSMYLCASSLSMGAGEQYFGPGTRLTVT.